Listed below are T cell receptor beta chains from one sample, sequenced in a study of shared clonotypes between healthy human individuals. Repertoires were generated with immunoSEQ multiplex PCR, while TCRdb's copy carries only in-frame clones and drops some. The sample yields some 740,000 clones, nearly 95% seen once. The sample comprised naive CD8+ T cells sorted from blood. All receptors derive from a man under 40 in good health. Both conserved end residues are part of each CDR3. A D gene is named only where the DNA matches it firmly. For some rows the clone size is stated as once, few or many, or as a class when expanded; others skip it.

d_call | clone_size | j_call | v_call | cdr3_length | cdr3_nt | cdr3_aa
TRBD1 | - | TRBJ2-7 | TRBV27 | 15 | TGTGCCAGCAGTTCCGCCCGGACAGGATCCTACGAGCAGTACTTC | CASSSARTGSYEQYF
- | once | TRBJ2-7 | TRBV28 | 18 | TGTGCCAGCACCACCACGTGGGCACGGCGGTTGAGCTCCTACGAGCAGTACTTC | CASTTTWARRLSSYEQYF
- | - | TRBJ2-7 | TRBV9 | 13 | TGTGCCAGCAGCCCTCGAAGGGGGTACGAGCAGTACTTC | CASSPRRGYEQYF
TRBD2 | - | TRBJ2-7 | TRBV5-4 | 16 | TGTGCCAGCAGTTCGGCGTTGGGGACTAGTGTCTTCGAGCAGTACTTC | CASSSALGTSVFEQYF
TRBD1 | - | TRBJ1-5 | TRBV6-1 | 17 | TGTGCCAGCAGTGAACGGGGCCACAGGGGAGGCAATCAGCCCCAGCATTTT | CASSERGHRGGNQPQHF
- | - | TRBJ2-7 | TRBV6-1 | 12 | TGTGCCAGCACCTTAATCTCCTACGAGCGGTACTTC | CASTLISYERYF
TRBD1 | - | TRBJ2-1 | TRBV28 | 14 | TGTGCCAGCAGAAGACAGGGAATTTTCAATGAGCAGTTCTTC | CASRRQGIFNEQFF
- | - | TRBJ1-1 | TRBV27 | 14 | TGTGCCAGCAGTTTCTGGGGAAGGGAGGAGAAAGCTTTCTTT | CASSFWGREEKAFF
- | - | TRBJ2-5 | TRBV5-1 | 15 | TGCGCCAGCACCCTTTATGCCCGGACCCAAGAGACCCAGTACTTC | CASTLYARTQETQYF
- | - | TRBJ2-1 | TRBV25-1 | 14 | TGTGCCAGCAGTGAAACAGCTTACTACAATGAGCAGTTCTTC | CASSETAYYNEQFF
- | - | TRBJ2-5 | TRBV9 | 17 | TGTGCCAGCAGCGAGGACCTTTGGGGGAGCCCTCAAGAGACCCAGTACTTC | CASSEDLWGSPQETQYF
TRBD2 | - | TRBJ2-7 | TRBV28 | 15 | TGTGCCAGCACTAGCCTAGCGGGAGACTCCTACGAGCAGTACTTC | CASTSLAGDSYEQYF
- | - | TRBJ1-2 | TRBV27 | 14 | TGTGCCAGCAGTTTGGTTTTGGGGGCACATGGCTACACCTTC | CASSLVLGAHGYTF
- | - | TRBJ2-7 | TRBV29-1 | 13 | TGCAGCGTGACCCCGGGACCCGGGAACGAGCAGTACTTC | CSVTPGPGNEQYF
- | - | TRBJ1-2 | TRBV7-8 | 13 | TGTGCCAGCAGCTTAACCCCGGACTATGGCTACACCTTC | CASSLTPDYGYTF
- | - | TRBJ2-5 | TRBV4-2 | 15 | TGTGCCAGCGGACTCCAAATAGGGGTGGGGGAGACCCAGTACTTC | CASGLQIGVGETQYF
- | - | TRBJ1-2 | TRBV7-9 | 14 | TGTGCCAGCAGCTTAGCCGGGACCCTCTATGGCTACACCTTC | CASSLAGTLYGYTF
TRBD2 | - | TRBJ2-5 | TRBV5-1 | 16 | TGCGCCAGCAGCTATGGGCCGGGACTAGCGGGAGAGACCCAGTACTTC | CASSYGPGLAGETQYF
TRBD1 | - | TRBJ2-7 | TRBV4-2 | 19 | TGTGCCAGCAGCCAAGGACCGAGGGGACGGGACAGGGTCTTCTACGAGCAGTACTTC | CASSQGPRGRDRVFYEQYF
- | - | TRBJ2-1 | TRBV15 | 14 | TGTGCCACCAGCAGAGCAGGGTCCTACAATGAGCAGTTCTTC | CATSRAGSYNEQFF
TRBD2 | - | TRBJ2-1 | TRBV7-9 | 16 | TGTGCCAGCAGCCCGCACACTAGCGGGAGCCTCAATGAGCAGTTCTTC | CASSPHTSGSLNEQFF
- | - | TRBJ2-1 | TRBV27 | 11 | TGTGCCAGCAGTCAGGGGGGGGAGGGGTTCTTC | CASSQGGEGFF
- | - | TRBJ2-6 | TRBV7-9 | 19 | TGTGCCAGCAGCTTAACCAACGGGGCAGAAAGCTCTGGGGCCAACGTCCTGACTTTC | CASSLTNGAESSGANVLTF
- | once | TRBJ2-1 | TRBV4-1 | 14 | TGCGCCAGCAGAGGGCTAGGAACCTACAATGAGCAGTTCTTC | CASRGLGTYNEQFF
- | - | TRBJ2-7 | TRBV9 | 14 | TGTGCCAGCAGCGACGGCCAAGAAGAAGGCGAGCAGTACTTC | CASSDGQEEGEQYF
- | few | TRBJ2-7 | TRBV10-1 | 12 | TGCGCCAGCAGTGATGGGGGGTACGAGCAGTACTTC | CASSDGGYEQYF
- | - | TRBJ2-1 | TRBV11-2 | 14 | TGTGCCAGCAGCTTAGATCAGAGAGGAGGCGAGCAGTTCTTC | CASSLDQRGGEQFF
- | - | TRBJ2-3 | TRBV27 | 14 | TGTGCCAGCAGTCTAATCAGGGGTGCAGATACGCAGTATTTT | CASSLIRGADTQYF
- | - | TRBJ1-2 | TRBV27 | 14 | TGTGCCAGCAGTTTATTGGGGCAGGAGTATGGCTACACCTTC | CASSLLGQEYGYTF
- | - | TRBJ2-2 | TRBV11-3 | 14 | TGTGCCAGCAGCTTAGATCCGATGGACAGGGAGCTGTTTTTT | CASSLDPMDRELFF
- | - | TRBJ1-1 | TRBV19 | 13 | TGTGCCAGTAGTATTTCAGGGTTTGGTGAAGCTTTCTTT | CASSISGFGEAFF
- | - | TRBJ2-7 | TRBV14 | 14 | TGTGCCAGCAGCGGACAGACAACGGTGCACGAGCAGTACTTC | CASSGQTTVHEQYF
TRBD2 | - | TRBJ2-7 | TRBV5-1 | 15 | TGCGCCAGCAGTTGGACTAGCGGGAGTTCCTACGAGCAGTACTTC | CASSWTSGSSYEQYF
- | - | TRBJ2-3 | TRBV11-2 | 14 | TGTGCCAGCAGCTTAGGTGCTGGGCCAGATACGCAGTATTTT | CASSLGAGPDTQYF
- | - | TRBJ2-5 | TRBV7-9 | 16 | TGTGCCAGCAGCCCGCCACTCCCGGGGGCGCGGGAGACCCAGTACTTC | CASSPPLPGARETQYF
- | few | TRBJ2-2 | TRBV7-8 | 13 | TGTGCCAGCTCGACCGTCAGCACCGGGGAGCTGTTTTTT | CASSTVSTGELFF
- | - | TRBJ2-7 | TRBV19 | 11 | TGTGCCACCCACGAAAAAAACGAGCAGTACTTC | CATHEKNEQYF
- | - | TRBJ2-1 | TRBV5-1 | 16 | TGCGCCAGCCTCTCAGGTTCGACAAGAAATTACAATGAGCAGTTCTTC | CASLSGSTRNYNEQFF
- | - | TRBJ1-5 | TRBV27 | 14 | TGTGCCAGCAGTTTCGCCGATAGCAATCAGCCCCAGCATTTT | CASSFADSNQPQHF
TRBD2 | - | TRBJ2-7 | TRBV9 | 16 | TGTGCCAGCAGCCCCCGTACAGCGGGAGTTTCCTACGAGCAGTACTTC | CASSPRTAGVSYEQYF
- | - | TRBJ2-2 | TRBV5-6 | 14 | TGTGCCAGCAGCTTATTGGAAGGCACCGGGAAGCTGTTTTTT | CASSLLEGTGKLFF
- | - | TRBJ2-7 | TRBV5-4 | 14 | TGTGCCAGCAGCCCGCAGGGGAGCCCCTACGAGCAGTACTTC | CASSPQGSPYEQYF
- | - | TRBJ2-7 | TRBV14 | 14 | TGTGCCAGCAGCCTCCTCGGCGGGGGCGACGAGCAGTACTTC | CASSLLGGGDEQYF
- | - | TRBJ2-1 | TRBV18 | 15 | TGTGCCAGCTCCGATGGGGTAGACTCCTACAATGAGCAGTTCTTC | CASSDGVDSYNEQFF
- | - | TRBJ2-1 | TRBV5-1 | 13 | TGCGCCAGCAGCTTGGGGGGATACAATGAGCAGTTCTTC | CASSLGGYNEQFF
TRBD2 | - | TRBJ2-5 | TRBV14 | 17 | TGTGCCAGCAGCCGGCAAATACTAGCGGTTAGGGGAGAGACCCAGTACTTC | CASSRQILAVRGETQYF
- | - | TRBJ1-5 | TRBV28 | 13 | TGTGCCAGCCGGACAGAACCCAATCAGCCCCAGCATTTT | CASRTEPNQPQHF
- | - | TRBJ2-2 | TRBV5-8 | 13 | TGTGCCAGCAGCTTGGTGGGGTCCGGGGAGCTGTTTTTT | CASSLVGSGELFF
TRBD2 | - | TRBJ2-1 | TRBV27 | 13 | TGTGCCAGCAGTTGGGACTACTACAATGAGCAGTTCTTC | CASSWDYYNEQFF
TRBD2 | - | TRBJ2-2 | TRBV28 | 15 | TGTGCCAGCAGTTATCGGACTAGCGGGACCGGGGAGCTGTTTTTT | CASSYRTSGTGELFF